Following are 24 T cell receptor beta chains from one sample sequenced in a study of OX40 agonist ivuxolimab in advanced cancers. Sequenced by immunoSEQ multiplex PCR; TCRdb stores in-frame clones only, minus some. There are 60,000 to 65,000 clones in the sample; roughly 84% occur only once, and 0.7% lies in the top ten. The sample in question was CD4+ or CD8+ T cells sorted from blood, obtained in a trial of the OX40 agonist ivuxolimab. These receptors were obtained from an adult with an advanced solid tumor such as melanoma, head and neck, liver or kidney cancer.

The V gene is TRBV11-2, the J gene TRBJ2-2; D might be TRBD1 (6 bases). Germline V gene lookup returns CDR1 SGHAT and CDR2 FQNNGV. CDR3 size: 17 residues. V was shortened by 8 bases and J by 2 bases, with 21 bases between the two germline ends. In DNA form, the CDR3 reads TGTGCCAGCCGGGACGACGCTGACAGGTCCAACACCGGGGAGCTGTTTTTT. The encoded protein is CASRDDADRSNTGELFF. Full variable domain (remainder filled in from reference TRBV11-2 and TRBJ2-2): EAGVAQSPRYKIIEKRQSVAFWCNPISGHATLYWYQQILGQGPKLLIQFQNNGVVDDSQLPKDRFSAERLKGVDSTLKIQPAKLEDSAVYLCASRDDADRSNTGELFFGEGSRLTVL.

Details on this clone: One junction end disagrees with the germline gene, perhaps due to a read error. This sequence joins TRBV6-1 and TRBJ2-7; 15 nucleotides align to TRBD2. The CDR3 length is 14 residues. CDR1 is MNHNS, CDR2 SASEGT, per germline. The CDR3 sequence: CASRDMGTSGGKAF. The CDR3 coding sequence is TGTGCCAGCAGGGATATGGGGACTAGCGGGGGGAAGGCTTTC.

The CDR3 DNA follows: TGTGCCAGCAGCTTAGGGCCCCAGAAATACAATGAGCAGTTCTTC. Protein: CASSLGPQKYNEQFF. The chain combines TRBV11-3 with TRBJ2-1, with unresolved D. The CDR3 is made up of 15 amino acids. Trimming left V 1 base short and J 4 bases short, with 11 bases between. Germline V gene data show CDR1 as SGHNT and CDR2 as YENEEA.

This chain uses TRBV19 with TRBJ1-2, with unresolved D. Germline CDR1 LNHDA, CDR2 SQIVND (reference sequence). This CDR3 region has 15 residues. V was pared by 1 base and J by 3 bases, with 12 bases between. The CDR3 sequence is CASSIAFGGDYGYTF. The DNA for the CDR3 is TGTGCCAGTAGTATAGCCTTTGGAGGTGACTATGGCTACACCTTC.

The chain uses TRBV9 and TRBJ2-5; maybe TRBD2 (6 bases). Germline CDR1 is SGDLS and CDR2 is YYNGEE. V was cut by 0 bases and J by 4 bases, with 10 bases left in between. The CDR3 is 14 amino acids. CDR3 region: CASSVAGGGETQYF. The CDR3, as DNA: TGTGCCAGCAGCGTAGCCGGGGGAGGAGAGACCCAGTACTTC.

For this clone: A read error may produce the germline difference seen at one junction end. The CDR3 region has the DNA TGTGCCAGCAGTGAAGCACCGACAGGTCAGCACTTC. Protein product: CASSEAPTGQHF. The chain uses TRBV6-1 and TRBJ1-2, with TRBD1 as a possible D gene (6 bases). CDR1 is MNHNS, CDR2 SASEGT, per germline. The CDR3 spans 12 residues.

The V call is TRBV5-1, the J call TRBJ1-2; weak D call: TRBD1 (6 bases). Germline CDR1 and CDR2: SGHRS and YFSETQ. The CDR3 is made up of 14 amino acids. V gave up 0 bases and J gave up 8 bases, with 14 bases separating them. CDR3 loop: CASSLDGGARGYTF. The DNA for the CDR3 is TGCGCCAGCAGCTTGGACGGGGGGGCTCGCGGCTACACCTTC.

The chain links TRBV7-2 to TRBJ1-2, with 9 bases lining up with TRBD1. Trimming at V came to 1 base and at J to 8 bases, leaving 5 bases not matched to a gene. The CDR3 consists of 14 residues. CDR1 and CDR2 from the germline V gene are SGHTA and FQGNSA. CDR3 bases: TGTGCCAGCAGCTTAGTGGGACAGGGTGGCGGCTACACCTTC. Translated, it gives CASSLVGQGGGYTF.

The chain recombines TRBV5-1 with TRBJ2-1, with 8 bases fitting TRBD2. Germline V gene sequence: CDR1 SGHRS, CDR2 YFSETQ. V lost 4 bases, J lost 4 bases, and 10 bases stayed unmatched. The CDR3 runs to 16 residues. This CDR3 is CASSPQGAGVYNEQFF. Written as DNA, the CDR3 is TGCGCCAGCAGCCCGCAGGGAGCGGGGGTGTACAATGAGCAGTTCTTC.

This chain links TRBV4-2 with TRBJ1-1, with a tentative D call TRBD1 (5 bases). Deletions cut 0 bases from V and 3 bases from J, with 26 bases between. From germline, CDR1 is LGHNA and CDR2 YNFKEQ. The CDR3 runs to 20 residues. The DNA for the CDR3 is TGTGCCAGCAGCCAAGAGTACCGGGGCACTTGGGGTCTGTCAGACACTGAAGCTTTCTTT. This codes for CASSQEYRGTWGLSDTEAFF.

This chain joins TRBV5-1 and TRBJ2-5, with TRBD2 matching over 8 bases. Germline lookup yields CDR1 SGHRS and CDR2 YFSETQ. This CDR3 comprises 14 residues. Trimming took 3 bases from V and 5 from J; bases not matched to a gene: 6. Written as DNA, the CDR3 is TGCGCCAGCAGCTCCGGGGGGGCAGATGAGACCCAGTACTTC. Its protein product is CASSSGGADETQYF.

This clone showed up just a few times. The chain uses TRBV11-2 and TRBJ2-3; tentative D call: TRBD2 (5 bases). Germline CDR1 is SGHAT and CDR2 is FQNNGV. The CDR3 is 14 residues long. Trimming took off 6 bases at V and 5 bases at J, with 15 bases between the two ends. The CDR3 sequence: CASRRTGVGDTQYF. The DNA of the CDR3 is TGTGCCAGCAGACGAACCGGGGTTGGAGATACGCAGTATTTT.

The chain employs TRBV9 and TRBJ2-1; TRBD2 agrees at 9 bases. V was pared by 4 bases and J by 6 bases, with 8 bases of the junction left unmatched. This CDR3 has 15 amino acids. The germline gives CDR1 SGDLS, CDR2 YYNGEE. CDR3 bases: TGTGCCAGCAGCACCTCCGGGACTAGCAGCAATGAGCAGTTCTTC. Residues: CASSTSGTSSNEQFF.

The CDR3 sequence: CASSQAGQGNYGYTF. For the CDR3, the DNA is TGTGCCAGCAGCCAGGCGGGACAGGGGAACTATGGCTACACCTTC. V and J are TRBV7-9 and TRBJ1-2, with 10 bases matching TRBD1. Germline V CDR1 and CDR2: SEHNR, FQNEAQ (reference sequence). J gave up 2 bases and V 5 bases, and 5 bases lay outside the gene matches. The CDR3 consists of 15 residues.

The chain couples TRBV5-1 to TRBJ2-3, with 7 bases that match TRBD2. The V segment lost 2 bases and the J segment 4 bases; nucleotides outside the gene matches: 1. The V gene's germline CDR1 is SGHRS and CDR2 YFSETQ. The CDR3 spans 13 residues. CDR3 loop: CASSFREADTQYF. CDR3 bases: TGCGCCAGCAGCTTCCGGGAGGCAGATACGCAGTATTTT.

This chain uses TRBV18 with TRBJ1-2; 7 bases map to TRBD1. Germline CDR1 and CDR2: KGHSH and LQKENI. V shed 3 bases, J shed 6 bases, and the junction held 7 bases outside the gene matches. This CDR3 has 14 residues. CDR3 sequence (DNA): TGTGCCAGCTCACCGTCCGACAGGGATAATGGCTACACCTTC. It yields the protein CASSPSDRDNGYTF. Based on the CDR3 plus reference TRBV18 and TRBJ1-2, the full variable domain is NAGVMQNPRHLVRRRGQEARLRCSPMKGHSHVYWYRQLPEEGLKFMVYLQKENIIDESGMPKERFSAEFPKEGPSILRIQQVVRGDSAAYFCASSPSDRDNGYTFGSGTRLTVV.

This sequence joins TRBV5-5 and TRBJ1-6; D is perhaps TRBD1 (5 bases). The length of the CDR3 is 13 residues. V was pared by 4 bases and J by 8 bases, with 10 bases between. From germline, CDR1 is SGHKS and CDR2 YYEKEE (reference sequence). The CDR3 region has the DNA TGTGCCAGCAGCGGAGTGGGGGATTCACCCCTCCACTTT. It is translated as CASSGVGDSPLHF. The full variable domain, completed using reference TRBV5-5 and TRBJ1-6, is DAGVTQSPTHLIKTRGQQVTLRCSPISGHKSVSWYQQVLGQGPQFIFQYYEKEERGRGNFPDRFSARQFPNYSSELNVNALLLGDSALYLCASSGVGDSPLHFGNGTRLTVT.

This chain connects TRBV5-1 to TRBJ2-1, with 7 bases aligning to TRBD2. Germline-derived CDR1 and CDR2 are SGHRS and YFSETQ. Losses at the gene ends were 1 base for V and 9 bases for J; bases not matched to a gene: 4. This CDR3 is built from 13 residues. CDR3 sequence: CASSLLREGEQFF. CDR3 bases: TGCGCCAGCAGCTTGCTGAGGGAGGGTGAGCAGTTCTTC.

The chain has TRBV5-1 and TRBJ2-2; 13 bases are a match to TRBD2. The CDR3 sequence is 19 residues long. Germline V gene sequence: CDR1 SGHRS, CDR2 YFSETQ. The ends lost 0 bases at V and 5 bases at J; junction bases unmatched: 10. CDR3 in DNA: TGCGCCAGCAGCTTGGGACTAGCGGGAGGACCTTTGGGAACCGGGGAGCTGTTTTTT. Translated, it gives CASSLGLAGGPLGTGELFF.

This clone was observed a handful of times. The chain uses TRBV7-2 and TRBJ2-2; 8 positions agree with TRBD2. This CDR3 is built from 16 residues. The germline V gene encodes CDR1 SGHTA and CDR2 FQGNSA. Trimming removed 6 bases from V and 2 bases from J; junction bases left unmatched: 8. The CDR3 is CASRRTSGPNTGELFF. CDR3 nucleotides: TGTGCCAGCAGGCGTACTAGCGGACCTAACACCGGGGAGCTGTTTTTT.

This clone was seen more than once but under ten times. The chain has TRBV6-1 and TRBJ2-3; D possibly corresponds to TRBD2 (5 bases). Germline lookup yields CDR1 MNHNS and CDR2 SASEGT. The CDR3 covers 14 residues. Trimming stripped 0 bases from V and 9 bases from J, with 13 bases between. The CDR3 bases are TGTGCCAGCAGTGAAGCGGATAGCGAAGACACGCAGTATTTT. Amino acid sequence: CASSEADSEDTQYF.

V gene TRBV11-3 combines with J gene TRBJ2-3; 8 bases map to TRBD2. The germline V gene encodes CDR1 SGHNT and CDR2 YENEEA. V trimming: 1 base; J trimming: 4 bases; junction bases outside the gene matches: 7. CDR3 size: 16 residues. The CDR3 region is CASSLGIGGAPDTQYF. CDR3 bases: TGTGCCAGCAGCTTAGGCATCGGGGGGGCCCCAGATACGCAGTATTTT.

The rearrangement uses TRBV9 and TRBJ2-2, with D perhaps matching TRBD1 (6 bases). CDR1 is SGDLS, CDR2 YYNGEE, per germline. The CDR3 has 15 residues. Trimming took 1 base from V and 4 from J, leaving 11 bases between them. Here the CDR3 DNA reads TGTGCCAGCAGCGTACCCCAGGACAGCACCGGGGAGCTGTTTTTT. It codes for CASSVPQDSTGELFF. The variable domain in full, with the rest retrieved from reference TRBV9 and TRBJ2-2, is DSGVTQTPKHLITATGQRVTLRCSPRSGDLSVYWYQQSLDQGLQFLIQYYNGEERAKGNILERFSAQQFPDLHSELNLSSLELGDSALYFCASSVPQDSTGELFFGEGSRLTVL.

CDR3 bases: TGTGCCAGCTCACCGGGACAGGGTCCCTACGAGCAGTACTTC. Its translation: CASSPGQGPYEQYF. This chain connects TRBV18 to TRBJ2-7, with 9 nucleotides matching TRBD1. CDR1 and CDR2 (germline): KGHSH, LQKENI. CDR3 length equals 14 residues. V shed 3 bases and J 2 bases; nucleotides not matched to a gene: 2. The whole variable domain, remainder taken from reference TRBV18 and TRBJ2-7, is NAGVMQNPRHLVRRRGQEARLRCSPMKGHSHVYWYRQLPEEGLKFMVYLQKENIIDESGMPKERFSAEFPKEGPSILRIQQVVRGDSAAYFCASSPGQGPYEQYFGPGTRLTVT.